This TCR beta chain was documented in a study of CD8 T cells in Susac syndrome. With random hexamers, roughly 0.45 to 1 ug RNA was reverse transcribed. One entry per CDR3 protein results from TCRdb running MiXCR on the immunoSEQ multiplex PCR reads. The repertoire includes 300,000 or so distinct CDR3 sequences, 92% of them detected once, and about 0.07% sits in the top ten. Sequencing of TCR beta was performed on blood CD8+ T cells and on blood CD4+ T cells. The multiple sclerosis control cohort comprised treatment-naive individuals presenting with stable or active relapsing-remitting disease. TEMRA cells were FACS-enriched, while CD8+ and CD4+ T cells were negatively isolated. Per germline, CDR1 SGHTA and CDR2 FQGNSA. V was shortened by 2 bases and J by 4 bases, with 12 bases between the two germline ends. This CDR3 is built from 15 residues.

The sequence derives from a human donor with multiple sclerosis. The V call is TRBV7-2, the J call TRBJ1-3; D is uncertain. The sample taken for sequencing was CD4+ T cells from PBMCs. CDR3 DNA: TGTGCCAGCAGCTTACAACTTTCGGGCGGAAACACCATATATTTT. It codes for CASSLQLSGGNTIYF.